This passage covers 24 T cell receptor beta chains from one sample sequenced in a study of blood T cell repertoires in COVID-19. The assay was immunoSEQ multiplex PCR, and TCRdb's table has in-frame clones only and misses some. The repertoire holds hundreds of thousands of clones, with approximately 90% as singletons. The sample was PBMCs or T cells enriched from blood (not recorded which). The receptors come from a woman in her 40s who had recovered from COVID-19.

The chain is built from TRBV30 and TRBJ1-1; tentatively, D is TRBD1 (5 bases). Deletions cut 3 bases from V and 2 bases from J, with 10 bases between. The CDR3 loop spans 13 amino acids. CDR1 and CDR2 from the germline V gene are GTSNPN and SVGIG (reference sequence). The CDR3 nucleotides read TGTGCCTGGAGGGAGGGGTACAACACTGAAGCTTTCTTT. This codes for CAWREGYNTEAFF.

J is TRBJ2-1 and V is TRBV7-2; 8 positions match TRBD2. Germline V CDR1 and CDR2: SGHTA, FQGNSA. Germline trimming cut 7 bases from V and 4 bases from J; bases unmatched to any gene: 9. The CDR3 has 15 residues. The CDR3 spells CASTVGTSAYNEQFF. CDR3 DNA: TGTGCCAGCACCGTCGGGACTAGTGCTTACAATGAGCAGTTCTTC. Supplemented by reference TRBV7-2 and TRBJ2-1, the full variable domain reads GAGVSQSPSNKVTEKGKDVELRCDPISGHTALYWYRQSLGQGLEFLIYFQGNSAPDKSGLPSDRFSAERTGGSVSTLTIQRTQQEDSAVYLCASTVGTSAYNEQFFGPGTRLTVL.

The chain is built from TRBV9 and TRBJ2-2, with a tentative D call TRBD2 (6 bases). CDR1 is SGDLS, CDR2 YYNGEE, per germline. The CDR3 runs 17 residues. Trimming left V 2 bases short and J 4 bases short, with 18 bases between. CDR3 sequence reads: CASSVRNQPGSTGELFF. The CDR3 DNA sequence: TGTGCCAGCAGCGTTCGCAACCAGCCCGGGAGCACCGGGGAGCTGTTTTTT.

The chain combines TRBV7-9 with TRBJ1-5; 8 bases match TRBD1. Germline loops: CDR1 SEHNR, CDR2 FQNEAQ (reference sequence). The V segment lost 0 bases and the J segment 5 bases; nucleotides outside the gene matches: 6. This CDR3 has 16 amino acids. The CDR3 DNA is TGTGCCAGCAGCTTAGCCCGACAGGGGCCCCATCAGCCCCAGCATTTT. The encoded protein is CASSLARQGPHQPQHF. The full variable domain, its missing parts supplied by reference TRBV7-9 and TRBJ1-5, is DTGVSQNPRHKITKRGQNVTFRCDPISEHNRLYWYRQTLGQGPEFLTYFQNEAQLEKSRLLSDRFSAERPKGSFSTLEIQRTEQGDSAMYLCASSLARQGPHQPQHFGDGTRLSIL.

V usage is TRBV4-1 and J usage is TRBJ2-1, with 10 bases fitting TRBD2. The CDR3 sequence is 17 residues long. The germline V gene has CDR1 MGHRA and CDR2 YSYEKL. The trim removed 6 bases at V and 8 bases at J, leaving 16 bases unmatched. The CDR3, as DNA: TGCGCCAGCAGTCCTAGCGGGGGCGACGGGAGGGGCGATGAGCAGTTCTTC. It yields the protein CASSPSGGDGRGDEQFF.

As DNA, the CDR3 is TGTGCCTGGAGTGTATCTCCCGGCTACACCTTC. Protein: CAWSVSPGYTF. This chain connects TRBV30 to TRBJ1-2; no clear D. Germline loops: CDR1 GTSNPN, CDR2 SVGIG (reference sequence). The V gene lost 0 bases and the J gene lost 8 bases, with 7 bases spanning the gap. CDR3 length equals 11 residues.

The CDR3 DNA reads as TGTGCCAGCAGTCTCCCACAATCCGGGGAGCTGTTTTTT. It codes for CASSLPQSGELFF. The chain carries TRBV27 and TRBJ2-2, with D unresolved. V was trimmed by 5 bases and J by 6 bases, leaving 10 bases between them. Germline V gene data show CDR1 as MNHEY and CDR2 as SMNVEV (reference sequence). This CDR3 is 13 amino acids long.

The genes are TRBV11-3 and TRBJ2-2; 10 bases are shared with TRBD2. The CDR3 spans 19 residues. The V gene end was trimmed by 5 bases and the J gene end by 3 bases; junction bases not matched to a gene: 15. Per the germline V gene, CDR1 is SGHNT and CDR2 is YENEEA. CDR3 amino acids: CASSPGRTSGLFDTGELFF. CDR3 in DNA: TGTGCCAGCAGCCCCGGGAGGACTAGCGGTCTTTTTGACACCGGGGAGCTGTTTTTT.

V and J are TRBV7-9 and TRBJ1-1, with 7 bases fitting TRBD1. The junction had 4 bases not matched to a gene; V was cut back by 6 bases and J by 0 bases. The CDR3 is 14 residues long. The V gene's germline CDR1 is SEHNR and CDR2 FQNEAQ (reference sequence). The CDR3 DNA sequence: TGTGCCAGCAGGGGACAGCTCATGAACACTGAAGCTTTCTTT. It yields the protein CASRGQLMNTEAFF.

The rearrangement joins TRBV19 to TRBJ1-2; TRBD1 aligns across 8 bases. CDR3 length: 14 residues. Germline V gene sequence: CDR1 LNHDA, CDR2 SQIVND (reference sequence). J lost 4 bases, V lost 5 bases, and 6 bases had no gene match. The chain's CDR3 is CASSATGVSYGYTF. The DNA of the CDR3 is TGTGCCAGTAGTGCGACAGGGGTGAGCTATGGCTACACCTTC. The full variable domain, in which reference TRBV19 and TRBJ1-2 provide the parts outside the CDR3, is DGGITQSPKYLFRKEGQNVTLSCEQNLNHDAMYWYRQDPGQGLRLIYYSQIVNDFQKGDIAEGYSVSREKKESFPLTVTSAQKNPTAFYLCASSATGVSYGYTFGSGTRLTVV.

The chain joins TRBV3-1 (or the pseudogene TRBV3-2) to TRBJ2-7; the match to TRBD2 covers 12 bases. V lost 0 bases, J lost 7 bases, and 10 bases stayed unmatched. Germline CDR1 is LGHDT and CDR2 is YNNKEL (reference sequence). The CDR3 runs 17 residues. The CDR3 spells CASSQDLTSGSLREQYF. The CDR3 DNA reads as TGTGCCAGCAGCCAAGACCTGACTAGCGGGAGCCTGAGGGAGCAGTACTTC.

The V and J genes are TRBV29-1 and TRBJ2-1; 9 nucleotides match TRBD1. There are 14 residues in the CDR3. Trimming cost V 8 bases and J 7 bases; bases outside gene matches: 12. Germline CDR1 and CDR2: SQVTM and ANQGSEA. In DNA form, the CDR3 reads TGCAGCCCAGGCTGGGGACAGGGTGTAAATGAGCAGTTCTTC. It yields the protein CSPGWGQGVNEQFF.

The chain joins TRBV6-2 or TRBV6-3 to TRBJ1-1; the match to TRBD1 covers 8 bases. Germline CDR1 and CDR2: MNHEY and SVGEGT. Unmatched junction bases numbered 7, after V lost 2 bases and J lost 8 bases. The length of the CDR3 is 14 residues. The DNA of the CDR3 is TGTGCCAGCAGTTACGCCTCGGACAGGGTAGAAGCTTTCTTT. Amino acids: CASSYASDRVEAFF.

This clone was recorded a few times. The V gene is TRBV5-6, the J gene TRBJ2-1, with 9 nucleotides matching TRBD2. Trimming cost V 4 bases and J 8 bases; bases outside gene matches: 1. From germline, CDR1 is SGHDT and CDR2 YYEEEE. There are 12 residues in the CDR3. CDR3 amino acids: CASSGTSYEQFF. In DNA form, the CDR3 reads TGTGCCAGCAGCGGGACTAGCTATGAGCAGTTCTTC.

The chain uses TRBV7-8 and TRBJ1-5, with TRBD1 as a possible D gene (6 bases). The CDR3 spans 15 residues. The V gene's germline CDR1 is SGHVS and CDR2 FQNEAQ. Trimming took off 5 bases at V and 7 bases at J, with 18 bases between the two ends. The CDR3 is CASSPRQAPDQPQHF. DNA for the CDR3: TGTGCCAGCAGCCCCAGACAGGCGCCCGACCAGCCCCAGCATTTT.

The chain uses TRBV11-3 and TRBJ2-7; D unresolved. CDR1 SGHNT and CDR2 YENEEA come from the germline V gene. This CDR3 contains 14 residues. With 3 bases removed from V and 0 bases from J, the gap between germline ends came to 9 bases. The CDR3 sequence is CASSLSLTSYEQYF. Here the CDR3 DNA reads TGTGCCAGCAGCTTGAGCTTAACCTCCTACGAGCAGTACTTC. Supplemented by reference TRBV11-3 and TRBJ2-7, the full variable domain reads EAGVVQSPRYKIIEKKQPVAFWCNPISGHNTLYWYLQNLGQGPELLIRYENEEAVDDSQLPKDRFSAERLKGVDSTLKIQPAELGDSAVYLCASSLSLTSYEQYFGPGTRLTVT.

V gene TRBV25-1 combines with J gene TRBJ1-4; 7 nucleotides match TRBD1. With 6 bases clipped from V and 7 bases from J, the junction kept 2 bases outside the gene matches. Germline lookup yields CDR1 MGHDK and CDR2 SYGVNS. The CDR3 has 12 amino acids. CDR3 coding DNA: TGTGCCAGCAGGTCAGGGGGTGAAAAACTGTTTTTT. Its protein is CASRSGGEKLFF. The full variable domain, completed using reference TRBV25-1 and TRBJ1-4, is EADIYQTPRYLVIGTGKKITLECSQTMGHDKMYWYQQDPGMELHLIHYSYGVNSTEKGDLSSESTVSRIRTEHFPLTLESARPSHTSQYLCASRSGGEKLFFGSGTQLSVL.

This clone was detected only a few times. The chain uses TRBV7-9 and TRBJ2-7; TRBD2 matches 9 bases. With V trimmed by 1 base and J by 4 bases, 5 bases remained unmatched. Looked up from germline, CDR1 is SEHNR and CDR2 is FQNEAQ (reference sequence). The CDR3 is made up of 15 amino acids. CDR3 sequence: CASSLVAGGLYEQYF. The DNA of the CDR3 is TGTGCCAGCAGCTTAGTGGCGGGAGGGTTATACGAGCAGTACTTC. Together with reference TRBV7-9 and TRBJ2-7, the CDR3 gives the full variable domain: DTGVSQNPRHKITKRGQNVTFRCDPISEHNRLYWYRQTLGQGPEFLTYFQNEAQLEKSRLLSDRFSAERPKGSFSTLEIQRTEQGDSAMYLCASSLVAGGLYEQYFGPGTRLTVT.

V and J are TRBV30 and TRBJ1-1, with D perhaps matching TRBD1 (5 bases). V was shortened by 4 bases and J by 0 bases, with 12 bases between the two germline ends. The germline gives CDR1 GTSNPN, CDR2 SVGIG (reference sequence). This CDR3 has 14 amino acids. The CDR3 here is CAWIRQRLNTEAFF. Here the CDR3 DNA reads TGTGCCTGGATACGACAGCGATTGAACACTGAAGCTTTCTTT.

The rearrangement uses TRBV9 and TRBJ2-7; TRBD2 matches 11 bases. The germline V gene encodes CDR1 SGDLS and CDR2 YYNGEE. This CDR3 is 16 amino acids long. Trimming at V came to 3 bases and at J to 3 bases, leaving 8 bases not matched to a gene. The CDR3 DNA reads as TGTGCCAGCAGCGGACGCCCTGGGACTAGCGGCTACGAGCAGTACTTC. It translates to CASSGRPGTSGYEQYF.

The chain carries TRBV30 and TRBJ1-6; unclear D gene. V lost 8 bases and J 2 bases, leaving 10 bases between the germline ends. Germline loops: CDR1 GTSNPN, CDR2 SVGIG (reference sequence). This CDR3 has 13 residues. CDR3 coding DNA: TGTGCCGCGGAAGGCGCCTATAATTCACCCCTCCACTTT. Its protein is CAAEGAYNSPLHF. The full variable domain, in which reference TRBV30 and TRBJ1-6 provide the parts outside the CDR3, is SQTIHQWPATLVQPVGSPLSLECTVEGTSNPNLYWYRQAAGRGLQLLFYSVGIGQISSEVPQNLSASRPQDRQFILSSKKLLLSDSGFYLCAAEGAYNSPLHFGNGTRLTVT.

The chain recombines TRBV7-2 with TRBJ1-6; D is unresolved. Trimming took off 5 bases at V and 4 bases at J, with 6 bases between the two ends. Germline V gives CDR1 SGHTA, CDR2 FQGNSA. CDR3 length: 13 residues. Here the CDR3 DNA reads TGTGCCAGCAGCCCACTATATAATTCACCCCTCCACTTT. This encodes CASSPLYNSPLHF.

This chain uses TRBV5-6 with TRBJ2-5, with D unclear. Germline assignment: CDR1 SGHDT and CDR2 YYEEEE. The CDR3 loop spans 11 amino acids. The germline V and J ends were trimmed by 7 bases and 1 base, with 5 bases remaining between them. For the CDR3, the DNA is TGTGCCAGCGAAGCCCAAGAGACCCAGTACTTC. It encodes CASEAQETQYF.

J is TRBJ1-6 and V is TRBV11-2; D might be TRBD1 (5 bases). V gave up 5 bases and J gave up 9 bases, with 11 bases separating them. Per germline, CDR1 SGHAT and CDR2 FQNNGV. The CDR3 length is 13 residues. This CDR3 reads CASSAGITSPLHF. The CDR3, as DNA: TGTGCCAGCAGCGCAGGGATTACTTCACCCCTCCACTTT.